This TCR beta chain was sequenced in a study of cytomegalovirus exposure and HLA in healthy donors. Per the germline V gene, CDR1 is ENHRY and CDR2 is SYGVKD. V was cut by 10 bases and J by 1 base, with 20 bases left in between. The CDR3 has 15 amino acids. The assay was immunoSEQ multiplex PCR, and TCRdb's table has in-frame clones only and misses some. The sample contains about 160,000 clones, around 88% of which appear only once. Sequencing was carried out using PBMCs. The chain uses TRBV10-3 and TRBJ2-7, with D tentatively TRBD1 (5 bases). This TCR was recovered from a woman under 30 in good health and CMV-seronegative. The CDR3 DNA sequence: TGTGCCACCCTTCAGGGCCCAACAAGTTCCTACGAGCAGTACTTC. It specifies CATLQGPTSSYEQYF.